Listed here are 15 T cell receptor beta chains from one sample, sequenced in a study of T cells after yellow fever vaccination. Each CDR3 protein is one row after TCRdb ran MiXCR on the 5' RACE reads. The table shows about 30,000 distinct CDR3 sequences, with about 5% occurring only once. Source: CD8+ T cells sorted from PBMCs, taken 10 days after the yellow fever booster vaccination. The receptors shown here come from a young man who received the YFV17D yellow fever vaccine.

This clonotype appeared many times. The CDR3 nucleotides read TGCAGCGTTGAAATTGGGACAGGGAGCGTCGAGCAGTACTTC. It yields the protein CSVEIGTGSVEQYF. V is TRBV29-1 and J is TRBJ2-7; 9 nucleotides line up with TRBD1. The germline V gene encodes CDR1 SQVTM and CDR2 ANQGSEA. Germline trimming cut 2 bases from V and 6 bases from J; bases unmatched to any gene: 8. The CDR3 has 14 residues.

This clonotype was seen ten or more times. The chain employs TRBV7-9 and TRBJ2-2; no definite D call. Looked up from germline, CDR1 is SEHNR and CDR2 is FQNEAQ (reference sequence). This CDR3 is built from 13 residues. Trimming pared 7 bases from V and 0 bases from J, leaving 6 bases between. CDR3 loop: CASNGANTGELFF. CDR3 coding DNA: TGTGCCAGCAACGGAGCGAACACCGGGGAGCTGTTTTTT.

This clonotype occurred many times. The V and J genes are TRBV3-1 and TRBJ2-7; D gene ambiguous. Germline assignment: CDR1 LGHDT and CDR2 YNNKEL (reference sequence). The CDR3 length is 13 residues. V lost 5 bases and J 2 bases, leaving 10 bases between the germline ends. In nucleotides, the CDR3 is TGTGCCAGCAGCGTCAGAGACCCCTACGAGCAGTACTTC. Encoded protein: CASSVRDPYEQYF.

The sample holds many counts of this clonotype. The V and J genes are TRBV10-1 and TRBJ2-7; TRBD2 is a possible D gene (6 bases). CDR1 and CDR2 (germline): WNHNN, SYGVQD (reference sequence). This CDR3 is built from 15 residues. The ends were cut back, 1 base at V and 5 bases at J, with 15 bases in the middle. The CDR3 region is CASSEFSGVVDEQYF. As DNA, the CDR3 is TGCGCCAGCAGTGAGTTTTCGGGAGTTGTCGACGAGCAGTACTTC.

This clonotype has ten or more counts. The chain uses TRBV4-3 and TRBJ2-3; TRBD2 matches at 7 bases. This CDR3 region has 16 residues. The V and J ends lost 1 base and 0 bases, in that order; junction bases with no gene match: 4. CDR1 LGHNA and CDR2 YSLEER come from the germline V gene. Here the CDR3 DNA reads TGCGCCAGCAGCCAAGCGGGAGGTCGGAGCACAGATACGCAGTATTTT. It translates to CASSQAGGRSTDTQYF.

At least ten counts were recorded for this clonotype. The V gene is TRBV18, the J gene TRBJ1-1; 11 bases align to TRBD1. V lost 2 bases, J lost 3 bases, and 14 bases stayed unmatched. Looked up from germline, CDR1 is KGHSH and CDR2 is LQKENI. This CDR3 spans 19 amino acids. The CDR3 coding sequence is TGTGCCAGCTCACCATCAAGCGGACAGGGGGCAGGTCCGTACACTGAAGCTTTCTTT. Translated: CASSPSSGQGAGPYTEAFF.

This clonotype was seen many times. V is TRBV19 and J is TRBJ2-4; 7 bases agree with TRBD1. Germline V CDR1 and CDR2: LNHDA, SQIVND (reference sequence). There are 18 residues in the CDR3. J gave up 8 bases and V 3 bases, and 19 bases lay outside the gene matches. CDR3 amino acids: CASSMEYGPTGTSDIQYF. CDR3 nucleotides: TGTGCCAGTAGTATGGAGTACGGACCGACAGGGACCTCAGACATTCAGTACTTC. The full variable domain, completed using reference TRBV19 and TRBJ2-4, is DGGITQSPKYLFRKEGQNVTLSCEQNLNHDAMYWYRQDPGQGLRLIYYSQIVNDFQKGDIAEGYSVSREKKESFPLTVTSAQKNPTAFYLCASSMEYGPTGTSDIQYFGAGTRLSVL.

This clonotype occurred many times. V gene TRBV7-9 combines with J gene TRBJ2-7; D unclear. This CDR3 contains 11 residues. Germline V gene lookup returns CDR1 SEHNR and CDR2 FQNEAQ (reference sequence). V dropped 5 bases and J dropped 7 bases, with 9 bases sitting between them. CDR3 protein: CASSIGPEQYF. CDR3 nucleotides: TGTGCCAGCAGCATCGGGCCGGAGCAGTACTTC. The complete variable domain, with remaining parts taken from reference TRBV7-9 and TRBJ2-7, reads DTGVSQNPRHKITKRGQNVTFRCDPISEHNRLYWYRQTLGQGPEFLTYFQNEAQLEKSRLLSDRFSAERPKGSFSTLEIQRTEQGDSAMYLCASSIGPEQYFGPGTRLTVT.

This clonotype was detected ten times or more. The CDR3 bases are TGTGCCAGCAGCCCCCGTAGGACTACCACAGATACGCAGTATTTT. Its protein is CASSPRRTTTDTQYF. The chain combines TRBV7-3 with TRBJ2-3, with D possibly matching TRBD2 (6 bases). CDR3 length: 15 amino acids. V dropped 5 bases and J dropped 2 bases, with 14 bases sitting between them. The germline V gene encodes CDR1 SGHTA and CDR2 FQGTGA.

This chain connects TRBV7-3 to TRBJ2-3; D is tentatively TRBD1 or TRBD2 (5 bases each). V was pared by 1 base and J by 2 bases, with 13 bases between. The length of the CDR3 is 16 residues. Germline V gene lookup returns CDR1 SGHTA and CDR2 FQGTGA. CDR3 amino acids: CASSLIGDPHTDTQYF. CDR3 coding DNA: TGTGCCAGCAGCTTAATTGGGGACCCACACACAGATACGCAGTATTTT.

This clonotype came up many times. This sequence joins TRBV30 and TRBJ2-1, with D possibly being TRBD1 or TRBD2 (5 bases each). CDR3 length: 12 amino acids. V was trimmed by 4 bases and J by 4 bases, leaving 8 bases between them. Germline CDR1 reads GTSNPN; CDR2 reads SVGIG (reference sequence). The CDR3 nucleotides read TGTGCCTGGACAGGGACGTACAATGAGCAGTTCTTC. Residues: CAWTGTYNEQFF.

In its sample, this clonotype was seen many times. The genes are TRBV6-5 and TRBJ2-3, with 8 bases aligning to TRBD2. Germline trimming cut 6 bases from V and 4 bases from J; bases unmatched to any gene: 6. This CDR3 spans 14 amino acids. Germline values: CDR1 MNHEY, CDR2 SVGAGI. The CDR3: CASRTSGPADTQYF. DNA of the CDR3: TGTGCCAGCAGAACTAGCGGACCTGCAGATACGCAGTATTTT.

Only a few counts were recorded for this clonotype. V and J are TRBV6-2 or TRBV6-3 and TRBJ2-3, with 11 positions matching TRBD2. The junction had 19 bases not matched to a gene; V was cut back by 6 bases and J by 2 bases. The germline CDR1 and CDR2 sequences are MNHEY and SVGEGT. The CDR3 length is 20 residues. CDR3 region: CASSVLLGTSGGKLTDTQYF. The CDR3 nucleotides read TGTGCCAGCAGCGTCCTCCTGGGGACTAGCGGAGGGAAGCTCACAGATACGCAGTATTTT.

In this sample, this clonotype turned up many times. This chain connects TRBV2 to TRBJ2-3; D gene ambiguous. Trimming took off 6 bases at V and 4 bases at J, with 11 bases between the two ends. This CDR3 has 13 amino acids. From germline, CDR1 is SNHLY and CDR2 FYNNEI. CDR3 sequence: CASRPPDADTQYF. DNA for the CDR3: TGTGCCAGCAGGCCTCCGGACGCAGATACGCAGTATTTT.

Ten or more counts support this clonotype. The rearrangement links TRBV28 to TRBJ2-1; D is possibly TRBD1 (5 bases). CDR1 is MDHEN and CDR2 is SYDVKM in the germline V gene. This CDR3 is built from 11 residues. V shed 5 bases and J shed 8 bases, with 7 bases lying between them. The CDR3 nucleotides are TGTGCCAGCAGTCCAGGGTATGAGCAGTTCTTC. Amino acids: CASSPGYEQFF. The whole variable domain, remainder taken from reference TRBV28 and TRBJ2-1, is DVKVTQSSRYLVKRTGEKVFLECVQDMDHENMFWYRQDPGLGLRLIYFSYDVKMKEKGDIPEGYSVSREKKERFSLILESASTNQTSMYLCASSPGYEQFFGPGTRLTVL.